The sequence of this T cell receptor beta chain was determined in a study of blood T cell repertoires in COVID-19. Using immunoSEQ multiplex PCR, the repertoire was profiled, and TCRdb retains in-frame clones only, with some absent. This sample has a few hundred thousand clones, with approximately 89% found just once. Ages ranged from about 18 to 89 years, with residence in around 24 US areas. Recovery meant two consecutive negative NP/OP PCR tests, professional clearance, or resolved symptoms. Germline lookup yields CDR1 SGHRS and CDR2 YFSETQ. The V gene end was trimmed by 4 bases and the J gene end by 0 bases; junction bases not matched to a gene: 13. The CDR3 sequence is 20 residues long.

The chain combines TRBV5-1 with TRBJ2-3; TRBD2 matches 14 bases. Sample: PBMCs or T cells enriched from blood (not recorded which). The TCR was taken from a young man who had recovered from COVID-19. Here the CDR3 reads CASSPAGTSGGYPSTDTQYF. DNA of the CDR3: TGCGCCAGCAGCCCGGCAGGGACTAGCGGGGGTTACCCTAGCACAGATACGCAGTATTTT.